The 28 T cell receptor beta chains presented below share a single source sample, sequenced in a study of T cell responses to AZD1222 COVID-19 vaccine. Data came from immunoSEQ multiplex PCR; TCRdb stores just in-frame clones and leaves some out. The top ten clones hold 6% to 7.5% of a sample with around 140,000 clones, about nine tenths of them seen once. The sample was peripheral blood, taken on day 0 of AZD1222 vaccination. All receptors derive from an adult in good health.

The genes are TRBV27 and TRBJ1-5; 10 nucleotides agree with TRBD1. This CDR3 spans 15 amino acids. The germline gives CDR1 MNHEY, CDR2 SMNVEV (reference sequence). The J segment lost 10 bases and the V segment lost 5 bases, leaving 11 bases of the junction unmatched. The CDR3 reads CASSPSTGGISPQHF. The CDR3, as DNA: TGTGCCAGCAGTCCCTCGACAGGGGGCATCAGCCCCCAGCATTTT.

V gene TRBV6-5 combines with J gene TRBJ1-3, with 7 bases fitting TRBD1. The V segment lost 4 bases and the J segment 4 bases; nucleotides outside the gene matches: 1. Germline CDR1 is MNHEY and CDR2 is SVGAGI. The CDR3 is made up of 13 amino acids. The CDR3 DNA sequence: TGTGCCAGCAGTTGGGACAGCGGAAACACCATATATTTT. It encodes CASSWDSGNTIYF.

The chain recombines TRBV10-3 with TRBJ2-7; weak D call: TRBD2 (6 bases). The CDR3 totals 16 residues. Trimming pared 0 bases from V and 0 bases from J, leaving 12 bases between. Germline CDR1 is ENHRY and CDR2 is SYGVKD. This CDR3 is CAISESGGEDSYEQYF. The CDR3 nucleotides read TGTGCCATCAGTGAGTCTGGCGGGGAGGACTCCTACGAGCAGTACTTC.

The chain uses TRBV5-1 and TRBJ2-1; D might be TRBD2 (5 bases). CDR3 length: 16 residues. V lost 1 base and J lost 1, with 12 bases in between. Germline V gene data show CDR1 as SGHRS and CDR2 as YFSETQ. The CDR3 DNA sequence: TGCGCCAGCAGCTTGAGGGTAGGAGGATCCTACAATGAGCAGTTCTTC. Translation: CASSLRVGGSYNEQFF.

The chain uses TRBV24-1 and TRBJ1-3; D is unresolved. The V and J ends lost 6 bases and 1 base respectively, with 9 bases between them. Germline V gene data show CDR1 as KGHDR and CDR2 as SFDVKD. CDR3 length equals 14 residues. CDR3 DNA sequence: TGTGCCACCAGTCCCGCCGGATCTGGAAACACCATATATTTT. It translates to CATSPAGSGNTIYF.

This rearrangement joins TRBV6-6 to TRBJ2-2; no firm D call. CDR1 is MNHNY, CDR2 SVGAGI, per germline (reference sequence). Trimming removed 5 bases at V and 2 bases at J, with 18 bases between. The CDR3 spans 17 residues. This CDR3 reads CASSPHSFRINTGELFF. CDR3 bases: TGTGCCAGCAGTCCCCATAGCTTCCGAATAAACACCGGGGAGCTGTTTTTT.

The chain couples TRBV6-5 to TRBJ2-7, with D uncertain. The V end lost 7 bases, the J end lost 3 bases, and 19 bases lay between the germline ends. Germline V gives CDR1 MNHEY, CDR2 SVGAGI. This CDR3 is built from 15 residues. The CDR3 sequence: CASMVPGKRVYEQYF. The DNA for the CDR3 is TGTGCCAGCATGGTGCCCGGAAAAAGGGTCTACGAGCAGTACTTC.

The chain recombines TRBV18 with TRBJ1-3, with D tentatively TRBD1 (6 bases). In germline, CDR1 is KGHSH, CDR2 LQKENI. The CDR3 is made up of 15 amino acids. V was trimmed by 5 bases and J by 4 bases, leaving 15 bases between them. As DNA, the CDR3 is TGTGCCAGCTCAAGTAACGGGACACCCGGAAACACCATATATTTT. It specifies CASSSNGTPGNTIYF.

This clone appeared a single time. The rearrangement links TRBV4-1 to TRBJ1-4; 8 bases align to TRBD1. This CDR3 has 18 residues. Trimming at V came to 6 bases and at J to 0 bases, leaving 12 bases not matched to a gene. CDR1 MGHRA and CDR2 YSYEKL come from the germline V gene. CDR3 region: CASRARDRQYPTNEKLFF. CDR3 DNA sequence: TGCGCCAGCAGGGCCAGGGACAGGCAATACCCAACTAATGAAAAACTGTTTTTT.

This chain links TRBV19 with TRBJ1-5, with D unresolved. This CDR3 is built from 15 residues. With 2 bases removed from V and 0 bases from J, the gap between germline ends came to 8 bases. CDR1 and CDR2 from the germline V gene are LNHDA and SQIVND (reference sequence). The CDR3 DNA is TGTGCCAGTAGTATAAGAAGCTATAGCAATCAGCCCCAGCATTTT. Translated, it gives CASSIRSYSNQPQHF.

V gene TRBV24-1 combines with J gene TRBJ1-1; 7 positions agree with TRBD1. With V trimmed by 4 bases and J by 6 bases, 13 bases remained unmatched. The length of the CDR3 is 16 residues. The germline V gene has CDR1 KGHDR and CDR2 SFDVKD. CDR3 in amino acids: CATSDRTGVGGPEAFF. In DNA form, the CDR3 reads TGTGCCACCAGTGACCGAACAGGGGTTGGAGGACCTGAAGCTTTCTTT.

The table lists this clone with a few counts. The rearrangement joins TRBV4-3 to TRBJ1-3; D is ambiguous. CDR3 length: 13 amino acids. In germline, CDR1 is LGHNA, CDR2 YSLEER. V was pared by 1 base and J by 4 bases, with 5 bases between. The CDR3 loop is CASSQGRGNTIYF. In nucleotides, the CDR3 is TGCGCCAGCAGCCAAGGCAGGGGAAACACCATATATTTT.

This clone was recorded once. The chain links TRBV10-3 to TRBJ2-2; D might be TRBD1 (6 bases). V was trimmed by 2 bases and J by 7 bases, leaving 11 bases between them. In germline, CDR1 is ENHRY, CDR2 SYGVKD. This CDR3 spans 14 amino acids. The DNA for the CDR3 is TGTGCCATCAGTGAGCTGGGGGCGGGCGGGGAGCTGTTTTTT. Translated: CAISELGAGGELFF.

This chain connects TRBV5-1 to TRBJ1-3; TRBD1 aligns across 7 bases. The CDR3 length is 16 residues. V lost 0 bases and J lost 3; bases outside the gene matches: 6. CDR1 and CDR2 from the germline V gene are SGHRS and YFSETQ. Here the CDR3 reads CASSLAGRQGGNTIYF. In nucleotides, the CDR3 is TGCGCCAGCAGCTTGGCCGGAAGACAGGGTGGAAACACCATATATTTT.

V and J are TRBV7-2 and TRBJ1-3; D call uncertain. CDR1 SGHTA and CDR2 FQGNSA come from the germline V gene. Trimming stripped 0 bases from V and 2 bases from J, with 8 bases between. The CDR3 extends over 15 amino acids. In DNA, the CDR3 is TGTGCCAGCAGCTTAGCCTCCGGCCCTGGAAACACCATATATTTT. The encoded protein is CASSLASGPGNTIYF.

The chain couples TRBV2 to TRBJ1-4; a weak D match, TRBD1 (5 bases). The CDR3 has 15 amino acids. Germline V CDR1 and CDR2: SNHLY, FYNNEI. With 3 bases removed from V and 4 bases from J, the gap between germline ends came to 12 bases. The CDR3 spells CASSDRGRGNEKLFF. The CDR3 region has the DNA TGTGCCAGCAGTGACCGGGGCCGGGGTAATGAAAAACTGTTTTTT.

The CDR3 region has the DNA TGTGCCAGCTCACCGACCGGACACCTCCTGAACACCGGGGAGCTGTTTTTT. This codes for CASSPTGHLLNTGELFF. This chain uses TRBV18 with TRBJ2-2; D is perhaps TRBD1 (5 bases). Deletions cut 3 bases from V and 1 base from J, with 15 bases between. The germline V gene has CDR1 KGHSH and CDR2 LQKENI. The CDR3 is 17 residues long.

The CDR3 is CSVEGWGTEAFF. For the CDR3, the DNA is TGCAGCGTTGAGGGCTGGGGCACTGAAGCTTTCTTT. The chain combines TRBV29-1 with TRBJ1-1; D is unresolved. The CDR3 sequence is 12 residues long. V dropped 3 bases and J dropped 4 bases, with 9 bases sitting between them. CDR1 and CDR2 from the germline V gene are SQVTM and ANQGSEA.

The chain is built from TRBV18 and TRBJ2-3, with 7 bases that match TRBD2. The germline V gene encodes CDR1 KGHSH and CDR2 LQKENI. Trimming took 0 bases from V and 5 from J; bases not matched to a gene: 5. The CDR3 covers 15 residues. CDR3 coding DNA: TGTGCCAGCTCACCACCCAGCGGGGCCGGAGATACGCAGTATTTT. This codes for CASSPPSGAGDTQYF. The variable domain in full, completed from reference TRBV18 and TRBJ2-3, reads NAGVMQNPRHLVRRRGQEARLRCSPMKGHSHVYWYRQLPEEGLKFMVYLQKENIIDESGMPKERFSAEFPKEGPSILRIQQVVRGDSAAYFCASSPPSGAGDTQYFGPGTRLTVL.

V and J are TRBV11-3 and TRBJ1-2; 7 positions match TRBD1. Trimming at V came to 6 bases and at J to 0 bases, leaving 10 bases not matched to a gene. CDR1 is SGHNT, CDR2 YENEEA, per germline. The CDR3 has 16 residues. The CDR3: CASRRRGGQTNYGYTF. CDR3 nucleotide sequence: TGTGCCAGCAGACGCAGGGGGGGACAGACTAACTATGGCTACACCTTC. Based on the CDR3 plus reference TRBV11-3 and TRBJ1-2, the full variable domain is EAGVVQSPRYKIIEKKQPVAFWCNPISGHNTLYWYLQNLGQGPELLIRYENEEAVDDSQLPKDRFSAERLKGVDSTLKIQPAELGDSAVYLCASRRRGGQTNYGYTFGSGTRLTVV.

The chain has TRBV7-8 and TRBJ1-5; D is ambiguous. CDR3 size: 15 residues. Germline V gene lookup returns CDR1 SGHVS and CDR2 FQNEAQ. With 2 bases removed from V and 3 bases from J, the gap between germline ends came to 11 bases. The CDR3 nucleotides are TGTGCCAGCAGCTTAAGCAGAACCCTCAATCAGCCCCAGCATTTT. It is translated as CASSLSRTLNQPQHF.

The chain couples TRBV6-5 to TRBJ1-2, with D perhaps matching TRBD1 (5 bases). The CDR3 runs to 14 residues. Germline values: CDR1 MNHEY, CDR2 SVGAGI. Trimming took 8 bases from V and 3 from J, leaving 16 bases between them. As DNA, the CDR3 is TGTGCCAGCCGCCGTGGGACGGGCGACTATGGCTACACCTTC. This encodes CASRRGTGDYGYTF.

V usage is TRBV27 and J usage is TRBJ1-2; D gene ambiguous. The germline V and J ends were trimmed by 4 bases and 0 bases, with 9 bases remaining between them. Germline lookup yields CDR1 MNHEY and CDR2 SMNVEV (reference sequence). The CDR3 consists of 14 residues. CDR3 loop: CASSYVGPNYGYTF. The CDR3 coding sequence is TGTGCCAGCAGTTATGTCGGGCCTAACTATGGCTACACCTTC.

This chain links TRBV7-8 with TRBJ2-3, with 8 bases aligning to TRBD2. J gave up 6 bases and V 2 bases, and 13 bases lay outside the gene matches. CDR1 is SGHVS, CDR2 FQNEAQ, per germline. The CDR3 length is 17 residues. Here the CDR3 DNA reads TGTGCCAGCAGCTTATCGAGCCGACTAGCGAAAGGGGATACGCAGTATTTT. It codes for CASSLSSRLAKGDTQYF.

This chain connects TRBV11-2 to TRBJ1-1, with D possibly matching TRBD1 (5 bases). Trimming removed 5 bases from V and 1 base from J, with 11 bases in between. This CDR3 is 14 amino acids long. Per germline, CDR1 SGHAT and CDR2 FQNNGV. CDR3 protein: CASSRGGGNTEAFF. The CDR3 nucleotides read TGTGCCAGCAGCCGTGGGGGAGGGAACACTGAAGCTTTCTTT.

The V call is TRBV4-3, the J call TRBJ2-2; 8 bases match TRBD1. This CDR3 is 14 amino acids long. V lost 3 bases, J lost 7 bases, and 4 bases stayed unmatched. In germline, CDR1 is LGHNA, CDR2 YSLEER. The CDR3 DNA sequence: TGCGCCAGCAGCCAGACAGGGGCGGGCGGGGAGCTGTTTTTT. Translated, it gives CASSQTGAGGELFF.

The chain joins TRBV5-4 to TRBJ2-7; D unclear. V shed 0 bases and J shed 6 bases, with 4 bases lying between them. The length of the CDR3 is 11 residues. Germline lookup yields CDR1 SGHNT and CDR2 YYREEE (reference sequence). CDR3 region: CASSLASEQYF. DNA of the CDR3: TGTGCCAGCAGCTTGGCTTCCGAGCAGTACTTC.

The chain uses TRBV28 and TRBJ2-3; possibly TRBD1 for D (5 bases). The V gene's germline CDR1 is MDHEN and CDR2 SYDVKM. The V end was cut by 8 bases, the J end by 4 bases, with 16 bases between. CDR3 length: 14 amino acids. As DNA, the CDR3 is TGTGCCAGCTATGCGGACACCCCCCCAGATACGCAGTATTTT. Encoded protein: CASYADTPPDTQYF.